This entry lists 20 T cell receptor beta chains sequenced from one sample in a study of blood T cell repertoires in COVID-19 (dated by TCRdb to about 2020). Library construction relied on the immunoSEQ multiplex PCR assay. In TCRdb, the immuneACCESS table is reduced to in-frame sequences with V and J assigned. These tables do not hold every clone; where another copy was compared, an unresolved V gene accounts for under half, and the others remain unexplained. The sample has about 150,000 clones on record, roughly three quarters of them singletons. The ten largest clones take up 6% of the sample. Input material: PBMCs or T cells enriched from blood (not recorded which). All receptors derive from a woman aged 45-65 years who had recovered from COVID-19.

The CDR3 loop reads CASSFDSRQGRSGNTIYF. The CDR3 DNA sequence: TGTGCCAGCAGCTTCGACTCGAGACAGGGCCGCTCTGGAAACACCATATATTTT. V gene TRBV7-2 combines with J gene TRBJ1-3, with 7 nucleotides matching TRBD1. The CDR3 spans 18 residues. CDR1 is SGHTA, CDR2 FQGNSA, per germline. Trimming removed 3 bases from V and 0 bases from J; junction bases left unmatched: 11.

The V call is TRBV11-3, the J call TRBJ2-1, with D perhaps matching TRBD2 (6 bases). Trimming cost V 3 bases and J 4 bases, with 10 bases left between them. Germline V gives CDR1 SGHNT, CDR2 YENEEA. This CDR3 is 14 amino acids long. This chain's CDR3 is CASSFRGGYNEQFF. The DNA for the CDR3 is TGTGCCAGCAGCTTCCGGGGAGGATACAATGAGCAGTTCTTC.

J is TRBJ1-1 and V is TRBV7-8, with D maybe TRBD1 (5 bases). Germline CDR1 is SGHVS and CDR2 is FQNEAQ. This CDR3 comprises 15 residues. The germline V and J ends were trimmed by 5 bases and 0 bases, with 13 bases remaining between them. CDR3 loop: CASSNSKGMNTEAFF. In DNA, the CDR3 is TGTGCCAGCAGCAACTCAAAGGGGATGAACACTGAAGCTTTCTTT.

The chain joins TRBV5-4 to TRBJ2-5; 7 bases map to TRBD2. The CDR3 extends over 15 amino acids. V gave up 2 bases and J gave up 0 bases; unmatched junction bases: 4. Germline values: CDR1 SGHNT, CDR2 YYREEE (reference sequence). The CDR3 region is CASSFAAGNQETQYF. CDR3 DNA sequence: TGTGCCAGCAGCTTCGCAGCGGGGAACCAAGAGACCCAGTACTTC.

The chain combines TRBV3-1 (or the pseudogene TRBV3-2) with TRBJ1-3, with no clear D. The CDR3 is 14 residues long. The germline gives CDR1 LGHDT, CDR2 YNNKEL (reference sequence). The ends were cut back, 7 bases at V and 3 bases at J, with 13 bases in the middle. CDR3: CASTLSTVGNTIYF. In nucleotides, the CDR3 is TGTGCCAGCACTCTAAGCACGGTTGGAAACACCATATATTTT.

This clone was seen only once. The CDR3 DNA reads as TGTGCCACCAGTGACGTTAATAGGGGGGCCAAAAACATTCAGTACTTC. Translating gives CATSDVNRGAKNIQYF. This rearrangement joins TRBV24-1 to TRBJ2-4; tentative D call: TRBD1 (6 bases). Trimming pared 4 bases from V and 1 base from J, leaving 13 bases between. The CDR3 covers 16 residues. Germline V gives CDR1 KGHDR, CDR2 SFDVKD.

J is TRBJ2-6 and V is TRBV20-1; D gene uncertain. V shed 3 bases and J shed 3 bases, with 15 bases lying between them. The CDR3 runs 16 residues. The germline V gene encodes CDR1 DFQATT and CDR2 SNEGSKA (reference sequence). CDR3 nucleotide sequence: TGCAGTGCTAGTTCCTTGGAGACGCATGGGGCCAACGTCCTGACTTTC. Translation: CSASSLETHGANVLTF.

V gene TRBV20-1 combines with J gene TRBJ1-5, with D possibly being TRBD1 (5 bases). This CDR3 has 16 amino acids. Trimming took off 3 bases at V and 3 bases at J, with 18 bases between the two ends. The germline CDR1 and CDR2 sequences are DFQATT and SNEGSKA (reference sequence). The CDR3 is CSASRDPGSFNQPQHF. CDR3 bases: TGCAGTGCTAGTAGGGATCCAGGGTCCTTCAATCAGCCCCAGCATTTT.

The V call is TRBV7-2, the J call TRBJ2-7, with unresolved D. The CDR3 covers 15 residues. The germline V gene has CDR1 SGHTA and CDR2 FQGNSA. V was trimmed by 3 bases and J by 3 bases, leaving 15 bases between them. The CDR3 DNA reads as TGTGCCAGCAGCTTTGGGCCTTCAACCTACTACGAGCAGTACTTC. It translates to CASSFGPSTYYEQYF.

V usage is TRBV7-3 and J usage is TRBJ1-5; 8 bases agree with TRBD1. The CDR3 covers 14 residues. Germline V gene sequence: CDR1 SGHTA, CDR2 FQGTGA. J lost 2 bases, V lost 4 bases, and 1 base had no gene match. Here the CDR3 DNA reads TGTGCCAGCAGCTCGACAGGGGGCAATCAGCCCCAGCATTTT. Its translation is CASSSTGGNQPQHF.

The chain couples TRBV6-1 to TRBJ2-7; maybe TRBD1 (6 bases). Trimming left V 0 bases short and J 1 base short, with 16 bases between. The CDR3 has 17 amino acids. From germline, CDR1 is MNHNS and CDR2 SASEGT. DNA of the CDR3: TGTGCCAGCAGTGAAGCTCTTTACAGGGCAAGATCCTACGAGCAGTACGTC. Translation gives CASSEALYRARSYEQYV.

The count of this clone is one. V is TRBV7-9 and J is TRBJ2-3, with TRBD2 matching 9 bases. This CDR3 spans 16 amino acids. Trimming took 3 bases from V and 2 from J; bases not matched to a gene: 6. Germline CDR1 and CDR2: SEHNR and FQNEAQ (reference sequence). CDR3 loop: CASSLSAGGFTDTQYF. CDR3 bases: TGTGCCAGCAGCTTGTCAGCGGGGGGCTTCACAGATACGCAGTATTTT.

The chain combines TRBV5-1 with TRBJ1-4, with a possible D match to TRBD1 (5 bases). In germline, CDR1 is SGHRS, CDR2 YFSETQ. Trimming took off 0 bases at V and 12 bases at J, with 6 bases between the two ends. This CDR3 comprises 11 residues. CDR3 bases: TGCGCCAGCAGCTTGGAAGGGGAACTGTTTTTT. This gives the protein CASSLEGELFF.

The J gene is TRBJ2-7, the V gene TRBV19; TRBD1 agrees at 7 bases. The CDR3 has 13 amino acids. Germline V lookup: CDR1 LNHDA, CDR2 SQIVND (reference sequence). The V segment lost 8 bases and the J segment 3 bases; nucleotides outside the gene matches: 7. CDR3 protein: CASSTGQFYEQYF. The CDR3 coding sequence is TGTGCCAGTTCTACGGGACAGTTCTACGAGCAGTACTTC.

The chain employs TRBV15 and TRBJ2-1; D is uncertain. Germline CDR1 and CDR2: LNHNV and YYDKDF (reference sequence). Trimming removed 0 bases from V and 5 bases from J, with 5 bases in between. The CDR3 runs to 13 residues. CDR3 sequence (DNA): TGTGCCACCAGCAGAGATCCAGACAATGAGCAGTTCTTC. Residues: CATSRDPDNEQFF.

The rearrangement joins TRBV19 to TRBJ2-3; no clear D. V was clipped by 7 bases and J by 1 base, with 9 bases between them. Germline CDR1 and CDR2: LNHDA and SQIVND (reference sequence). The CDR3 loop spans 13 amino acids. For the CDR3, the DNA is TGTGCCAGTACGGAGACTGGCACAGATACGCAGTATTTT. Translating it yields CASTETGTDTQYF.

In nucleotides, the CDR3 is TGTGCCAGCAGTTGGGGAGTCCAGGATACGCAGTATTTT. Translation: CASSWGVQDTQYF. The chain employs TRBV27 and TRBJ2-3, with a possible D match to TRBD2 (5 bases). This CDR3 is built from 13 residues. Germline CDR1 MNHEY, CDR2 SMNVEV (reference sequence). Trimming pared 4 bases from V and 6 bases from J, leaving 11 bases between.

This sequence joins TRBV3-1 (or the pseudogene TRBV3-2) and TRBJ2-1; TRBD2 might be the D (6 bases). Germline V gives CDR1 LGHDT, CDR2 YNNKEL (reference sequence). The length of the CDR3 is 15 residues. V was trimmed by 4 bases and J by 0 bases, leaving 10 bases between them. CDR3 bases: TGTGCCAGCAGCCTTCGACTAGGCTCCTACAATGAGCAGTTCTTC. This sequence encodes CASSLRLGSYNEQFF.

DNA of the CDR3: TGTGCCAGCAGCGGCTCTGGGGACATAGCCTACGAGCAGTACTTC. It is translated as CASSGSGDIAYEQYF. The chain combines TRBV7-2 with TRBJ2-7; D may be TRBD1 (6 bases). The CDR3 consists of 15 residues. CDR1 and CDR2 (germline): SGHTA, FQGNSA. Trimming removed 5 bases at V and 2 bases at J, with 16 bases between. The variable domain in full, completed from reference TRBV7-2 and TRBJ2-7, reads GAGVSQSPSNKVTEKGKDVELRCDPISGHTALYWYRQSLGQGLEFLIYFQGNSAPDKSGLPSDRFSAERTGGSVSTLTIQRTQQEDSAVYLCASSGSGDIAYEQYFGPGTRLTVT.

This clone was observed a handful of times. The chain has TRBV2 and TRBJ2-5; TRBD1 aligns across 7 bases. Germline V gene sequence: CDR1 SNHLY, CDR2 FYNNEI. The CDR3 spans 14 residues. With 9 bases clipped from V and 4 bases from J, the junction kept 11 bases outside the gene matches. The CDR3 DNA follows: TGTGCCAGTTTACTACAGGGGATCTCAGAGACCCAGTACTTC. Protein product: CASLLQGISETQYF. Drawing the rest from reference TRBV2 and TRBJ2-5, the complete variable domain is EPEVTQTPSHQVTQMGQEVILRCVPISNHLYFYWYRQILGQKVEFLVSFYNNEISEKSEIFDDQFSVERPDGSNFTLKIRSTKLEDSAMYFCASLLQGISETQYFGPGTRLLVL.